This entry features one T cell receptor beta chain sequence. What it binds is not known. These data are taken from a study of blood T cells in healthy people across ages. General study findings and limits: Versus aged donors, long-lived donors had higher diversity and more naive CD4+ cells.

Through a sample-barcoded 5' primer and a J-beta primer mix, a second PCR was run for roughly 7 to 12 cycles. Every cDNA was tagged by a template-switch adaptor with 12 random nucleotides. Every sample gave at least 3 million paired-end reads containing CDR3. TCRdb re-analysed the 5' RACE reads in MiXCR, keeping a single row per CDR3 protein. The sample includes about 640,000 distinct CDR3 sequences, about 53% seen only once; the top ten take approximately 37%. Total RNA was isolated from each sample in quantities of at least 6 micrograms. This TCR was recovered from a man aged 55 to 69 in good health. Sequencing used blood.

Written as DNA, the CDR3 is TGTGCCAGCAGCCTGGCGGAGGAGAGCTCCTATAATTTTCCCCTCCACTTT. Encoded protein: CASSLAEESSYNFPLHF. The chain combines TRBV2 with TRBJ1-6, with D unclear. V lost 6 bases to trimming and J lost 13 bases, with 28 bases between them. Germline V gene lookup returns CDR1 SNHLY and CDR2 FYNNEI. The CDR3 has 17 amino acids.